This TCR beta chain came from a study of T cell changes during pregnancy in multiple sclerosis. Profiling relied on immunoSEQ multiplex PCR, and the TCRdb table lists in-frame clones only, not all of them. The top ten hold less than 4.5% of the sample, which has around 55,000 clones, around 94% seen once. CDR3 length: 14 amino acids. Germline loops: CDR1 MDHEN, CDR2 SYDVKM. V lost 6 bases and J lost 0, with 12 bases in between. The input for sequencing was CD8+ T cells from peripheral blood mononuclear cells, taken in the third trimester of pregnancy. This clonotype was sampled from a female donor with multiple sclerosis, enrolled in a pregnancy study. This chain links TRBV28 with TRBJ2-7; D is undetermined. The CDR3, as DNA: TGTGCCAGCAGCAGAGGAGAGAGCTCCTACGAGCAGTACTTC. Protein: CASSRGESSYEQYF.